This T cell receptor (beta chain) was observed in a study of cytomegalovirus exposure and HLA in healthy donors. General study points: Analysis performed later found roughly 17,000 TCR beta sequences associated with HLA alleles at 0.05 false discovery rate. Researchers reportedly found TCR beta sequences accurately predicted most subjects' HLA-A and HLA-B alleles. Later on, a genetic analysis was performed. It linked a missense variant in DCLRE1C with V- and J-gene trimming of TCR beta. Earlier analysis looked at TCR beta V segments, and most were productive about 87% or about 30% of the time.

The CDR3 runs 12 residues. Trimming took off 4 bases at V and 1 base at J, with 5 bases between the two ends. Germline CDR1 is SEHNR and CDR2 is FQNEAQ (reference sequence). With respect to this clone: Its antigen remains unknown.

The primer mix had 60 Vbeta and 13 Jbeta primers. Sequencing was performed with immunoSEQ multiplex PCR; in TCRdb, only in-frame clones are kept and a portion is missing. The table records around 130,000 clones, roughly 74% of them present only once. Sequenced sample: PBMCs. The V gene is TRBV7-9, the J gene TRBJ2-7, with no clear D. The TCR sequence derives from a man aged 40-49 years in good health and CMV-seropositive. The chain's CDR3 is CASSSLSYEQYF. The DNA of the CDR3 is TGTGCCAGCAGCTCCCTATCCTACGAGCAGTACTTC.